Presented here are 9 T cell receptor beta chains from one specimen sequenced in a study of regulatory T cells in long-lasting Graves disease. Library construction for TCR beta used iRepertoire HTBI primers and Arm-PCR of CDR3 regions. A single record per CDR3 protein comes from TCRdb applying MiXCR to the multiplex PCR reads. The data show 200,000 to 250,000 distinct CDR3 sequences, 20% to 25% seen once. Indicated time point: newly diagnosed GD, antithyroid drugs for less than 3 months. Researchers made the TCR library from RNA that was extracted from PBMCs. The specimen was peripheral blood mononuclear cells (PBMCs), collected at new diagnosis, from a patient treated with antithyroid drugs. All receptors derive from a female donor with Graves disease.

The V and J genes are TRBV2 and TRBJ2-7; no clear D gene. This CDR3 comprises 10 residues. The germline V and J ends were trimmed by 8 bases and 5 bases, with 7 bases remaining between them. Germline-derived CDR1 and CDR2 are SNHLY and FYNNEI. DNA of the CDR3: TGTGCCAGCGGCGGCGACGAGCAGTACTTC. Translating gives CASGGDEQYF.

This clonotype occurred a few times. The chain employs TRBV10-3 and TRBJ2-5; D is ambiguous. Per the germline V gene, CDR1 is ENHRY and CDR2 is SYGVKD. The CDR3 covers 17 residues. V was shortened by 0 bases and J by 0 bases, with 14 bases between the two germline ends. The CDR3 sequence: CAISESRWPMYQETQYF. Written as DNA, the CDR3 is TGTGCCATCAGTGAGTCCCGATGGCCAATGTACCAAGAGACCCAGTACTTC.

This clonotype was picked up many times. The chain joins TRBV7-2 to TRBJ1-5; a weak D match, TRBD1 (6 bases). Trimming left V 5 bases short and J 3 bases short, with 11 bases between. Per the germline V gene, CDR1 is SGHTA and CDR2 is FQGNSA. CDR3 size: 14 residues. In DNA, the CDR3 is TGTGCCAGCAGCCTCTGGGACACCAATCAGCCCCAGCATTTT. Its protein product is CASSLWDTNQPQHF.

This clonotype has a count of ten or more. The gene calls are TRBV5-1 and TRBJ2-2, with D unresolved. The CDR3 consists of 16 residues. V lost 0 bases to trimming and J lost 3 bases, with 12 bases between them. Germline CDR1 reads SGHRS; CDR2 reads YFSETQ. The CDR3, as DNA: TGCGCCAGCAGCTTGGCCTGGCTAGAAGACACCGGGGAGCTGTTTTTT. This gives the protein CASSLAWLEDTGELFF.

The J gene is TRBJ1-5, the V gene TRBV12-3 or TRBV12-4; D may be TRBD1 (5 bases). The V end lost 0 bases, the J end lost 5 bases, and 14 bases lay between the germline ends. CDR3 length: 16 residues. CDR3 amino acids: CASSLAGAGEDQPQHF. The CDR3, as DNA: TGTGCCAGCAGTTTAGCAGGGGCCGGAGAGGATCAGCCCCAGCATTTT.

This clonotype was detected ten times or more. The chain employs TRBV29-1 and TRBJ2-3; a weak D match, TRBD1 (6 bases). Germline V gene sequence: CDR1 SQVTM, CDR2 ANQGSEA. The CDR3 totals 14 residues. Trimming pared 1 base from V and 6 bases from J, leaving 14 bases between. The CDR3 region is CSVEGDNPADTQYF. As DNA, the CDR3 is TGCAGCGTTGAAGGGGACAACCCTGCGGATACGCAGTATTTT.

Remarks on this clonotype: A much larger clonotype is one base distant, so this may be a read error. J is TRBJ1-2 and V is TRBV12-3 or TRBV12-4; the D is unclear. V lost 1 base and J lost 12, with 15 bases in between. The CDR3 has 13 residues. The CDR3 is CASSLGGFLGHTF. The CDR3 DNA reads as TGTGCCAGCAGTTTAGGGGGTTTTCTCGGCCACACCTTC.

This clonotype was detected ten times or more. The V call is TRBV10-3, the J call TRBJ1-1, with no clear D. The V end was cut by 5 bases, the J end by 0 bases, with 10 bases between. Per germline, CDR1 ENHRY and CDR2 SYGVKD. CDR3 length: 14 amino acids. Here the CDR3 reads CAISTGLMNTEAFF. The CDR3, as DNA: TGTGCCATCAGTACCGGACTAATGAACACTGAAGCTTTCTTT.

This clonotype was detected ten times or more. This sequence joins TRBV20-1 and TRBJ2-5; TRBD2 matches 8 bases. The V gene end was trimmed by 3 bases and the J gene end by 4 bases; junction bases not matched to a gene: 7. The CDR3 is 14 amino acids. The germline V gene has CDR1 DFQATT and CDR2 SNEGSKA (reference sequence). CDR3 in amino acids: CSARDGGVVETQYF. The CDR3 region has the DNA TGCAGTGCTAGGGACGGGGGGGTGGTAGAGACCCAGTACTTC.